These 20 T cell receptor beta chains were sequenced from one sample in a study of beta chain features in type 1 diabetes. Sequencing targeted expressed TCRB transcripts, as all isolated RNA had been reverse transcribed. Clones were sequenced by immunoSEQ multiplex PCR, and TCRdb holds only the in-frame ones, with some missing. Of about 210,000 clones listed, approximately 11% are singletons. Material: central memory CD4+ T cells from blood. The receptor source for this set is a man between 18 and 35 years old in good health.

Many counts were recorded for this clone. The CDR3 coding sequence is TGTGCCAGCAGCCCCCTCGCGCTAGCGGGTAGCACAGATACGCAGTATTTT. Protein: CASSPLALAGSTDTQYF. V gene TRBV7-3 combines with J gene TRBJ2-3; 8 bases match TRBD2. CDR1 SGHTA and CDR2 FQGTGA come from the germline V gene. V was pared by 5 bases and J by 0 bases, with 10 bases of the junction left unmatched. This CDR3 has 17 residues.

The table lists this clone with a few counts. J is TRBJ2-5 and V is TRBV5-1, with 9 bases that match TRBD1. V lost 7 bases to trimming and J lost 5 bases; unmatched junction nucleotides: 9. Germline V gene lookup returns CDR1 SGHRS and CDR2 YFSETQ. The CDR3 runs 14 residues. The chain's CDR3 is CASDTGTGMETQYF. DNA of the CDR3: TGCGCCAGCGACACCGGGACAGGGATGGAGACCCAGTACTTC.

This clone was recorded a few times. The chain has TRBV9 and TRBJ2-5; no clear D. V was clipped by 2 bases and J by 0 bases, with 2 bases between them. From germline, CDR1 is SGDLS and CDR2 YYNGEE. The CDR3 covers 12 residues. The CDR3 DNA is TGTGCCAGCAGCGTTGACCAAGAGACCCAGTACTTC. Protein sequence: CASSVDQETQYF. Variable domain in full (rest from reference TRBV9 and TRBJ2-5): DSGVTQTPKHLITATGQRVTLRCSPRSGDLSVYWYQQSLDQGLQFLIQYYNGEERAKGNILERFSAQQFPDLHSELNLSSLELGDSALYFCASSVDQETQYFGPGTRLLVL.

This clone was observed at least ten times. J is TRBJ2-4 and V is TRBV6-6; a possible D gene is TRBD1 (5 bases). The germline gives CDR1 MNHNY, CDR2 SVGAGI (reference sequence). This CDR3 region has 13 residues. Trimming stripped 2 bases from V and 5 bases from J, with 7 bases between. The CDR3 coding sequence is TGTGCCAGCAGTTACCTCAGGGAAAACATTCAGTACTTC. Translation gives CASSYLRENIQYF.

J is TRBJ1-1 and V is TRBV6-6, with TRBD1 identical over 8 bases. The CDR3 has 16 amino acids. CDR1 is MNHNY, CDR2 SVGAGI, per germline (reference sequence). Trimming took 2 bases from V and 1 from J; bases not matched to a gene: 6. The CDR3 region is CASSYAQDRANTEAFF. The CDR3 nucleotides are TGTGCCAGCAGTTACGCGCAGGACAGGGCGAACACTGAAGCTTTCTTT.

CDR3: CAWTPDPRGSYEQYF. Written as DNA, the CDR3 is TGTGCCTGGACCCCGGACCCCAGGGGATCCTACGAGCAGTACTTC. The chain employs TRBV30 and TRBJ2-7, with D perhaps TRBD1 (6 bases). Between the trimmed V and J ends, which lost 4 bases and 1 base, there was a span of 17 bases. Germline CDR1 GTSNPN, CDR2 SVGIG (reference sequence). The CDR3 covers 15 residues.

This clone was detected only a few times. The genes are TRBV28 and TRBJ1-2; the match to TRBD1 covers 10 bases. The CDR3 extends over 14 amino acids. The ends lost 5 bases at V and 3 bases at J; junction bases unmatched: 3. CDR1 is MDHEN and CDR2 is SYDVKM in the germline V gene. This CDR3 reads CASSGTGVYYGYTF. The DNA of the CDR3 is TGTGCCAGCAGTGGGACAGGGGTCTACTATGGCTACACCTTC.

A few counts support this clone. At the DNA level, this CDR3 is encoded by other sequences in the same sample as well. The chain is built from TRBV4-2 and TRBJ2-6; weak D call: TRBD2 (6 bases). Trimming shortened V by 0 bases and J by 0 bases, and 18 bases separated the two germline ends. The CDR3 consists of 20 residues. The V gene's germline CDR1 is LGHNA and CDR2 YNFKEQ. CDR3 protein: CASSQDLGRGLTSGANVLTF. CDR3 coding DNA: TGTGCCAGCAGCCAAGACCTCGGGCGGGGCCTCACCTCTGGGGCCAACGTCCTGACTTTC.

The chain employs TRBV4-2 and TRBJ1-4, with D unclear. Trimming pared 0 bases from V and 6 bases from J, leaving 11 bases between. CDR3 size: 15 residues. Germline V gene data show CDR1 as LGHNA and CDR2 as YNFKEQ. The CDR3: CASSQDARSYEKLFF. DNA of the CDR3: TGTGCCAGCAGCCAAGATGCCAGGAGCTATGAAAAACTGTTTTTT.

This clone has only a few counts. The chain carries TRBV11-2 and TRBJ2-2; maybe TRBD1 (6 bases). Trimming removed 3 bases at V and 0 bases at J, with 11 bases between. The germline V gene encodes CDR1 SGHAT and CDR2 FQNNGV. The CDR3 is made up of 16 amino acids. The CDR3 here is CASSFQGPPNTGELFF. In DNA, the CDR3 is TGTGCCAGCAGCTTCCAGGGGCCCCCGAACACCGGGGAGCTGTTTTTT.

This clone was seen more than once but under ten times. The chain has TRBV10-3 and TRBJ2-7, with D maybe TRBD2 (5 bases). The CDR3 is 13 amino acids. The V gene lost 6 bases and the J gene lost 2 bases, with 11 bases spanning the gap. From germline, CDR1 is ENHRY and CDR2 SYGVKD. CDR3 loop: CAISLERTYEQYF. The CDR3 DNA reads TGTGCCATCAGCCTCGAGCGGACCTACGAGCAGTACTTC.

The chain carries TRBV7-2 and TRBJ1-3, with no clear D. V lost 0 bases and J lost 2, with 11 bases in between. Germline assignment: CDR1 SGHTA and CDR2 FQGNSA. This CDR3 contains 16 residues. CDR3 residues: CASSLAGDFAGNTIYF. Here the CDR3 DNA reads TGTGCCAGCAGCTTAGCCGGGGATTTCGCTGGAAACACCATATATTTT.

This chain links TRBV7-2 with TRBJ2-4, with D perhaps TRBD1 (6 bases). The V end was cut by 1 base, the J end by 0 bases, with 13 bases between. Germline assignment: CDR1 SGHTA and CDR2 FQGNSA. The CDR3 totals 17 residues. CDR3 sequence reads: CASSLEIGTQAKNIQYF. Here the CDR3 DNA reads TGTGCCAGCAGCTTAGAAATCGGGACACAAGCCAAAAACATTCAGTACTTC.

V gene TRBV7-2 combines with J gene TRBJ2-4, with 7 bases matching TRBD1. V dropped 8 bases and J dropped 1; count of bases not matched to a gene: 5. The germline V gene encodes CDR1 SGHTA and CDR2 FQGNSA. CDR3 length equals 14 residues. CDR3 in amino acids: CASGPQGAKNIQYF. The CDR3 DNA is TGTGCCAGCGGGCCACAGGGGGCCAAAAACATTCAGTACTTC.

This clone appeared a few times. The chain recombines TRBV7-2 with TRBJ2-3; TRBD2 aligns across 9 bases. The V and J ends lost 4 bases and 7 bases, in that order; junction bases with no gene match: 12. CDR1 SGHTA and CDR2 FQGNSA come from the germline V gene. The CDR3 extends over 16 amino acids. The CDR3 DNA reads as TGTGCCAGCAGCTCAGCCGGGACTAGCAATGGATATACGCAGTATTTT. This encodes CASSSAGTSNGYTQYF.

Concerning this clone: The same CDR3 arises from other DNA sequences in this sample as well. The rearrangement joins TRBV25-1 to TRBJ2-5, with D hard to call. The CDR3 spans 13 residues. The V end lost 8 bases, the J end lost 5 bases, and 15 bases lay between the germline ends. Germline V CDR1 and CDR2: MGHDK, SYGVNS. CDR3 loop: CASSVRRQETQYF. CDR3 in DNA: TGTGCCAGCTCCGTAAGACGGCAGGAGACCCAGTACTTC.

A few counts support this clone. The chain combines TRBV2 with TRBJ2-1, with 9 bases aligning to TRBD2. Looked up from germline, CDR1 is SNHLY and CDR2 is FYNNEI. After removal of 11 bases from V and 4 bases from J, the junction contained 9 bases not matched to a gene. This CDR3 is built from 14 residues. The CDR3 DNA sequence: TGTGCCGGCACGACTAGCGGTCTTTACAATGAGCAGTTCTTC. Residues: CAGTTSGLYNEQFF.

The chain combines TRBV30 with TRBJ1-3; tentative D call: TRBD1 (6 bases). CDR1 is GTSNPN, CDR2 SVGIG, per germline (reference sequence). The CDR3 spans 15 residues. V lost 5 bases and J 0 bases, leaving 14 bases between the germline ends. The CDR3 nucleotides read TGTGCCTGGGGCTCGGGGGCGATCTCTGGAAACACCATATATTTT. Amino acids: CAWGSGAISGNTIYF.

This clone was detected only a few times. V and J are TRBV6-5 and TRBJ2-7; tentative D call: TRBD1 (6 bases). This CDR3 is built from 12 residues. Germline values: CDR1 MNHEY, CDR2 SVGAGI. The V gene lost 6 bases and the J gene lost 2 bases, with 8 bases spanning the gap. This CDR3 is CASRRDTYEQYF. CDR3 bases: TGTGCCAGCAGACGGGACACCTACGAGCAGTACTTC.

This clone occurred a few times. This chain joins TRBV5-1 and TRBJ2-7; D gene uncertain. The V end was cut by 2 bases, the J end by 5 bases, with 8 bases between. CDR3 length equals 12 residues. Germline CDR1 and CDR2: SGHRS and YFSETQ. Here the CDR3 DNA reads TGCGCCAGCAGCTTTCTAGACGACGAGCAGTACTTC. Protein sequence: CASSFLDDEQYF.